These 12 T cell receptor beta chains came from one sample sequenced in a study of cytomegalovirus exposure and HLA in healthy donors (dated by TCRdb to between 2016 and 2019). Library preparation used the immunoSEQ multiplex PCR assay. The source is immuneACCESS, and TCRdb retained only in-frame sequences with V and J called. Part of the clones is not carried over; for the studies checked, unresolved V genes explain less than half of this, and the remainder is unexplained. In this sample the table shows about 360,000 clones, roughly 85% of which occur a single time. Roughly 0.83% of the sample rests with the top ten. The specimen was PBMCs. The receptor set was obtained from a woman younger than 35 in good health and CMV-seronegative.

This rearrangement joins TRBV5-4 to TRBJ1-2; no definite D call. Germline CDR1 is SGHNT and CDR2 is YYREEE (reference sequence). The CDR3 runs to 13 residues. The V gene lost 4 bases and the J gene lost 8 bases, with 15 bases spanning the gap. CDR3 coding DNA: TGTGCCAGCAGCATACAGCCTCCTGTGGGCTACACCTTC. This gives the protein CASSIQPPVGYTF.

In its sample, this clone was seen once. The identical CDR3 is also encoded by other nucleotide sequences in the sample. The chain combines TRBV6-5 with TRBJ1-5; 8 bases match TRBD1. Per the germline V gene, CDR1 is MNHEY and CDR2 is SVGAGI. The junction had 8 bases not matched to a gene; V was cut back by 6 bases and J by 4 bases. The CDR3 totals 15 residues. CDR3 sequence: CASSPDRASNQPQHF. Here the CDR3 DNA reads TGTGCCAGCAGCCCGGACAGGGCCTCAAATCAGCCCCAGCATTTT.

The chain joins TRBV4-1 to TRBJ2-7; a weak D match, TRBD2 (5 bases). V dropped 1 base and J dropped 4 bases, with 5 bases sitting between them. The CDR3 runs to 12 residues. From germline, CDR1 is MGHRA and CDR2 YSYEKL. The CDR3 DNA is TGCGCCAGCAGCCAAGCGGGGTACGAGCAGTACTTC. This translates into CASSQAGYEQYF.

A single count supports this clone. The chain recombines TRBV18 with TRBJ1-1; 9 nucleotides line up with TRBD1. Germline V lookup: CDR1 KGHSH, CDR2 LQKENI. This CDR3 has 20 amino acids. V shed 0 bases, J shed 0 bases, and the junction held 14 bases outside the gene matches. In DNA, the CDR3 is TGTGCCAGCTCACCACCCTACGACTGGGCACAGGGGGCCTTGAACACTGAAGCTTTCTTT. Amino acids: CASSPPYDWAQGALNTEAFF.

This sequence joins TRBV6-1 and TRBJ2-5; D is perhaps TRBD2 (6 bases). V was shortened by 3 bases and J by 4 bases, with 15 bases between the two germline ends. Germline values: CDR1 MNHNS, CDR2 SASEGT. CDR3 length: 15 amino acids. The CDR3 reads CASSDVGRTSETQYF. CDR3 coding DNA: TGTGCCAGCAGTGACGTGGGGAGGACTTCAGAGACCCAGTACTTC.

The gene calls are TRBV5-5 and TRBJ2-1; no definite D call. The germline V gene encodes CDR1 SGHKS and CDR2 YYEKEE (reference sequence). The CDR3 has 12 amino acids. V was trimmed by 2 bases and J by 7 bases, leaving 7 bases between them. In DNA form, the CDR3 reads TGTGCCAGCAGCTTCTCAGAAAATGAGCAGTTCTTC. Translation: CASSFSENEQFF.

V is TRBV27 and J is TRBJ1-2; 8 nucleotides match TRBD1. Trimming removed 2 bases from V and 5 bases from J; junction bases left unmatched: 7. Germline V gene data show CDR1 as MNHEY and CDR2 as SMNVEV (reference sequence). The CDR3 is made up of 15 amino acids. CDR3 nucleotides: TGTGCCAGCAGTTTAAGCAGGGGGCATGGGTATGGCTACACCTTC. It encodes CASSLSRGHGYGYTF.

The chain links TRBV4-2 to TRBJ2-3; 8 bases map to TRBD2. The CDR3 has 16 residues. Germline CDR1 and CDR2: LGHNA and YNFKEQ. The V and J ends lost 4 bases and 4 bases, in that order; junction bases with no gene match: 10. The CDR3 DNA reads TGTGCCAGCAGCCCCGAGTTTAGGCGGGGGGCAGATACGCAGTATTTT. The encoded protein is CASSPEFRRGADTQYF.

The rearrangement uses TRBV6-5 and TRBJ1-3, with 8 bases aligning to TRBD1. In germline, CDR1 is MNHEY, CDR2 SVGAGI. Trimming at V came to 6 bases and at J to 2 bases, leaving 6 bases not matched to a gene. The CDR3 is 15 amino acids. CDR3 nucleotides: TGTGCCAGCAGATACGACAGGGGAACTGGAAACACCATATATTTT. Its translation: CASRYDRGTGNTIYF.

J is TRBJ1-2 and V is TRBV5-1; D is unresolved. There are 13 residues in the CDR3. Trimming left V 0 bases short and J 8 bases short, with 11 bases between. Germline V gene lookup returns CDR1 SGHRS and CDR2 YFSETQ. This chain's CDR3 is CASSLDGVGGYTF. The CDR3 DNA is TGCGCCAGCAGCTTGGATGGAGTTGGGGGCTACACCTTC.

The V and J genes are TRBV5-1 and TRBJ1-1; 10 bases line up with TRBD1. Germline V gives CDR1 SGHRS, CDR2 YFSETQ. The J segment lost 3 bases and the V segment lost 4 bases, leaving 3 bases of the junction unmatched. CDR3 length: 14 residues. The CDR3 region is CASSPGQGDTEAFF. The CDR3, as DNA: TGCGCCAGCAGCCCAGGACAGGGGGACACTGAAGCTTTCTTT.

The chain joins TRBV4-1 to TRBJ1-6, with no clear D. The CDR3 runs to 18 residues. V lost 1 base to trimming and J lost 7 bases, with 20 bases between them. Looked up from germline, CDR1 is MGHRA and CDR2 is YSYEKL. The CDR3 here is CASSQVSSVGSRNSPLHF. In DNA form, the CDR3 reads TGCGCCAGCAGCCAAGTGTCATCTGTCGGGAGTCGAAATTCACCCCTCCACTTT.